The sequence of this T cell receptor (beta chain) was determined in a study of blood T cell repertoires in COVID-19. In the study overall: Researchers got acute and convalescent COVID-19 samples from the United States, Italy and Spain. The cDNA or gDNA used as material had been derived from T cells, B-cell-depleted T cells, or PBMCs.

V lost 4 bases and J lost 0, with 18 bases in between. There are 17 residues in the CDR3. Germline values: CDR1 SGHNT, CDR2 YYREEE (reference sequence). The authors' processing: Reference gene primer amplification in the assay estimated nucleated cell counts. TCRdb's copy holds only in-frame clones and misses some; the assay was immunoSEQ multiplex PCR. Clone size and V and J calls were adopted from that table, with D and trimming inferred from the DNA. Altogether about 240,000 clones are present, 75% to 85% being singletons, with the ten largest covering over 4.5%. V is TRBV5-4 and J is TRBJ2-3, with a weak D call TRBD2 (6 bases). The receptor comes from a human donor in a cohort sampled during active COVID-19. Specimen: peripheral blood. The CDR3 DNA follows: TGTGCCAGCAGCCCCGGCCGGGGGTGGGGGAGCACAGATACGCAGTATTTT. Protein sequence: CASSPGRGWGSTDTQYF.